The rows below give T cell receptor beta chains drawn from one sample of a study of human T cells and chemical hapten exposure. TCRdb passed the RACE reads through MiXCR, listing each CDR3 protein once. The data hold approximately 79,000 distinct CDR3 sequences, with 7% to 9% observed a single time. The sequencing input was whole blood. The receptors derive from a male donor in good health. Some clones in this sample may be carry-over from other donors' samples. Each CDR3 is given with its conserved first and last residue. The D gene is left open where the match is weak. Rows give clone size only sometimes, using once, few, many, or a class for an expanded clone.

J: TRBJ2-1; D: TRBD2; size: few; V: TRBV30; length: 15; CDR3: CAWTGLAREYNEQFF; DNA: TGTGCCTGGACCGGACTAGCGAGAGAGTACAATGAGCAGTTCTTC
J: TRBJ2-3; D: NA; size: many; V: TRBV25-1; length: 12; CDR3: CASSDSTDTQYF; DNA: TGTGCCAGCAGTGACAGCACAGATACGCAGTATTTT
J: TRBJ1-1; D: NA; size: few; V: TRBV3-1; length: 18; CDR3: CASSQAGEGTAFNTEAFF; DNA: TGTGCCAGCAGCCAAGCGGGAGAGGGGACCGCCTTTAACACTGAAGCTTTCTTT
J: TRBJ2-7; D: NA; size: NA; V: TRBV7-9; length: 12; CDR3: CASSLTTYEQYF; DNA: TGTGCCAGCAGCTTAACAACATACGAGCAGTACTTC
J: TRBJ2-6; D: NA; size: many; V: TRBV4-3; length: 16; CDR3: CASSQDLGAGANVLTF; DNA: TGCGCCAGCAGCCAAGATCTAGGGGCTGGGGCCAACGTCCTGACTTTC
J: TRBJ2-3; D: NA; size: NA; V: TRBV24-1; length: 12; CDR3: CATSGAGDTQYF; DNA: TGTGCCACCAGTGGGGCAGGGGATACGCAGTATTTT
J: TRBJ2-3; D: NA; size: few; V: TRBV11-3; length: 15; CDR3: CASSLGESGTDTQYF; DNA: TGTGCCAGCAGCTTAGGCGAGAGCGGAACAGATACGCAGTATTTT
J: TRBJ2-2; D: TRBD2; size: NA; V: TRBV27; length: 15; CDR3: CASSLWAGDTGELFF; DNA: TGTGCCAGCAGTTTATGGGCGGGGGACACCGGGGAGCTGTTTTTT
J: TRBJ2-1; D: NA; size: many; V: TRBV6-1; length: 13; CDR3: CASSEAWRQIPFF; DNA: TGTGCCAGCAGTGAAGCATGGCGGCAAATTCCGTTCTTC
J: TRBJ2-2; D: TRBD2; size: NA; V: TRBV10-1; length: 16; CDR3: CASSKLAGGPTGELFF; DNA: TGCGCCAGCAGTAAACTAGCGGGAGGGCCGACCGGGGAGCTGTTTTTT
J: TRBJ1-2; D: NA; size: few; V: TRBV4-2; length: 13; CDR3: CASSPGEFYGYTF; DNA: TGTGCCAGCAGCCCAGGGGAATTCTATGGCTACACCTTC
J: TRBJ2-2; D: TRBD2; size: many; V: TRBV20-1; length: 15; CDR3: CSAPGLAGVTGELFF; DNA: TGCAGTGCTCCCGGACTAGCGGGGGTCACCGGGGAGCTGTTTTTT
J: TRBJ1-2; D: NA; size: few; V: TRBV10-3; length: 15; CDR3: CAISESAGSNYGYTF; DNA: TGTGCCATCAGTGAGTCGGCAGGGTCTAACTATGGCTACACCTTC
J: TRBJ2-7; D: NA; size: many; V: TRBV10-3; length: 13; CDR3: CAISNLGDEGQYF; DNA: TGTGCCATCAGTAATCTGGGGGACGAGGGGCAGTACTTC
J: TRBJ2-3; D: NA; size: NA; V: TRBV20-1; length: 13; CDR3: CSASISGSGTQYF; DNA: TGCAGTGCTTCAATAAGCGGGTCGGGTACGCAGTATTTT
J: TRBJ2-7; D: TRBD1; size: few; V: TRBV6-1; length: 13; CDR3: CASSKTGAYEQYF; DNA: TGTGCCAGCAGTAAGACAGGGGCCTACGAGCAGTACTTC
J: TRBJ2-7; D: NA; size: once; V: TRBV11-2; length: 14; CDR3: CASRQNKGPYEQYF; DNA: TGTGCCAGCAGACAAAACAAAGGCCCCTACGAGCAGTACTTC
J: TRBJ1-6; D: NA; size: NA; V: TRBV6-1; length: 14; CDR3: CASSEGWVSSPLHF; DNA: TGTGCCAGCAGTGAAGGGTGGGTTAGTTCACCCCTCCACTTT
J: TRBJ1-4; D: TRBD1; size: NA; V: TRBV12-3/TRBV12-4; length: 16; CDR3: CASSHLGRGGNEKLFF; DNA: TGTGCCAGCAGCCATCTGGGGCGAGGGGGCAATGAAAAACTGTTTTTT
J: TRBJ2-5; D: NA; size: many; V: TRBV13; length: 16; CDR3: CASSPRTVGLQETQYF; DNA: TGTGCCAGCAGCCCCAGGACAGTGGGTCTACAAGAGACCCAGTACTTC